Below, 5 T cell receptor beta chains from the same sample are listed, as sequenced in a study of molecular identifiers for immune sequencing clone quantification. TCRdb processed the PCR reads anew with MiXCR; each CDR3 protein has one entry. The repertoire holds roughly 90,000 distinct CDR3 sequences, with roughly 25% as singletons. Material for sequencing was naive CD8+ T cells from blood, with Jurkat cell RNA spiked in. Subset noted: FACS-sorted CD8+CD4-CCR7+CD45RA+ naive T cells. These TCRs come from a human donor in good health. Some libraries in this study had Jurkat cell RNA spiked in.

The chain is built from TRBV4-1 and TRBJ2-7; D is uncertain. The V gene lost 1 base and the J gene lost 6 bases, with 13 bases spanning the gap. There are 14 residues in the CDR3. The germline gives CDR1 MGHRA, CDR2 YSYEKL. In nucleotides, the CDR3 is TGCGCCAGCAGCCAAGTATTTTCTGCTGGCGAGCAGTACTTC. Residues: CASSQVFSAGEQYF.

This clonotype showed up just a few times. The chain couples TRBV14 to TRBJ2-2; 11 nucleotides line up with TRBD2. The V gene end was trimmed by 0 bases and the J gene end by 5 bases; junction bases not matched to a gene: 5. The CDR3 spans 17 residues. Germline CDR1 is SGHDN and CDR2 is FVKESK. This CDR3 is CASSQDDSGRVTGELFF. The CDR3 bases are TGTGCCAGCAGCCAAGACGATAGCGGGAGGGTAACCGGGGAGCTGTTTTTT.

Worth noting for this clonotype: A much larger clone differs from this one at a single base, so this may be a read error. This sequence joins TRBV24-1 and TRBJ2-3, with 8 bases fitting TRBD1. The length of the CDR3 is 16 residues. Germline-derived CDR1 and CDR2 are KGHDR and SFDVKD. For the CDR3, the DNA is TGTGCCGCCAGTGACGGGACAGGTACTAGCACAGATACGCAGTATTTT. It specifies CAASDGTGTSTDTQYF.

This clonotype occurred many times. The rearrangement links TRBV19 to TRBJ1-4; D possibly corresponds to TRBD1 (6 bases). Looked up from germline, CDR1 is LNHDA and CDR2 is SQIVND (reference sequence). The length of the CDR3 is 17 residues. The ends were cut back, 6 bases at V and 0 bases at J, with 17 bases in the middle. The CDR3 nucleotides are TGTGCCAGTAGCCCTGGTGGACAGCTTGCAACTAATGAAAAACTGTTTTTT. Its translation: CASSPGGQLATNEKLFF. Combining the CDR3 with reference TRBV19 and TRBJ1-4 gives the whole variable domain DGGITQSPKYLFRKEGQNVTLSCEQNLNHDAMYWYRQDPGQGLRLIYYSQIVNDFQKGDIAEGYSVSREKKESFPLTVTSAQKNPTAFYLCASSPGGQLATNEKLFFGSGTQLSVL.

CDR3 protein: CASSQDTVLTYEQYF. DNA of the CDR3: TGCGCCAGCAGCCAAGATACAGTACTTACCTACGAGCAGTACTTC. This chain connects TRBV4-1 to TRBJ2-7; no definite D call. The CDR3 spans 15 residues. CDR1 and CDR2 (germline): MGHRA, YSYEKL. The V end lost 0 bases, the J end lost 2 bases, and 11 bases lay between the germline ends.